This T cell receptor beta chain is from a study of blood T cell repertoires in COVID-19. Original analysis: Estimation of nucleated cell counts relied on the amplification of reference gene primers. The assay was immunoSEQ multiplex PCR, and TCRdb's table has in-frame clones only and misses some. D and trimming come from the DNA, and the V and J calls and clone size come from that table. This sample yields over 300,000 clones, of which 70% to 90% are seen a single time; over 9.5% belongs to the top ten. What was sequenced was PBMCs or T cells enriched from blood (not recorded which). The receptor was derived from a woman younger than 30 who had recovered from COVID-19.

CDR3 bases: TGTGCCAGCAGCTCCGGACTAGCGGGGGCCTACAATGAGCAGTTCTTC. Translation gives CASSSGLAGAYNEQFF. J is TRBJ2-1 and V is TRBV7-2; TRBD2 aligns across 13 bases. Unmatched junction bases numbered 2, after V lost 4 bases and J lost 2 bases. Germline V gene sequence: CDR1 SGHTA, CDR2 FQGNSA. CDR3 length equals 16 residues.